The 14 T cell receptor beta chains reported below all come from one sample, sequenced in a study of graft-versus-host responses after intestinal transplantation. Lamina propria and intraepithelial lymphocytes were released by processing graft tissue. The protocol was immunoSEQ multiplex PCR, while the TCRdb copy is restricted to in-frame clones and leaves out a portion. Of over 7,500 clones in the sample, approximately 64% were seen once. The input for sequencing was ileum tissue, taken 450 to 480 days after transplant. These receptor sequences come from a human patient who received an intestinal transplant, so some T cells may come from the graft donor.

In DNA, the CDR3 is TGCGCCAGCAGCTTAGGGGGCGTCGGCGACACCATATATTTT. This gives the protein CASSLGGVGDTIYF. This chain uses TRBV5-1 with TRBJ1-3; 7 nucleotides match TRBD1. This CDR3 has 14 residues. CDR1 and CDR2 from the germline V gene are SGHRS and YFSETQ. With 2 bases clipped from V and 8 bases from J, the junction kept 7 bases outside the gene matches.

The sample holds one count of this clone. The chain joins TRBV28 to TRBJ2-5; TRBD1 might be the D (6 bases). The ends were cut back, 3 bases at V and 3 bases at J, with 11 bases in the middle. Per germline, CDR1 MDHEN and CDR2 SYDVKM. The CDR3 is 14 residues long. CDR3 residues: CASSFWGRKETQYF. CDR3 nucleotides: TGTGCCAGCAGTTTCTGGGGGCGGAAAGAGACCCAGTACTTC.

The chain recombines TRBV29-1 with TRBJ1-4; D might be TRBD1 (5 bases). Trimming pared 6 bases from V and 0 bases from J, leaving 8 bases between. CDR3 length: 13 amino acids. Germline assignment: CDR1 SQVTM and CDR2 ANQGSEA. The CDR3 reads CSVGHSTNEKLFF. Here the CDR3 DNA reads TGCAGCGTAGGACATTCAACTAATGAAAAACTGTTTTTT.

This clone has a single count. This chain connects TRBV5-5 to TRBJ2-3; D call uncertain. Per germline, CDR1 SGHKS and CDR2 YYEKEE (reference sequence). The CDR3 is 15 residues long. Trimming removed 2 bases at V and 1 base at J, with 11 bases between. DNA for the CDR3: TGTGCCAGCAGCTTTGGGATCTCACGCACAGATACGCAGTATTTT. Translating it yields CASSFGISRTDTQYF. The full variable domain, completed using reference TRBV5-5 and TRBJ2-3, is DAGVTQSPTHLIKTRGQQVTLRCSPISGHKSVSWYQQVLGQGPQFIFQYYEKEERGRGNFPDRFSARQFPNYSSELNVNALLLGDSALYLCASSFGISRTDTQYFGPGTRLTVL.

This clone was seen a handful of times. V is TRBV6-1 and J is TRBJ1-2, with no clear D. In germline, CDR1 is MNHNS, CDR2 SASEGT. The V gene lost 6 bases and the J gene lost 6 bases, with 14 bases spanning the gap. CDR3 length: 13 amino acids. Written as DNA, the CDR3 is TGTGCCAGCAGGGAAAAAGTCGGGAATGGCTACACCTTC. This codes for CASREKVGNGYTF.

This chain uses TRBV13 with TRBJ1-1; TRBD1 matches at 9 bases. This CDR3 region has 14 residues. V lost 6 bases, J lost 1 base, and 3 bases stayed unmatched. From germline, CDR1 is PRHDT and CDR2 FYEKMQ (reference sequence). The chain's CDR3 is CASRDRGTNTEAFF. For the CDR3, the DNA is TGTGCCAGCAGGGACAGGGGAACGAACACTGAAGCTTTCTTT.

The chain carries TRBV6-1 and TRBJ2-7; 10 nucleotides line up with TRBD1. V trimming: 4 bases; J trimming: 3 bases; junction bases outside the gene matches: 6. Looked up from germline, CDR1 is MNHNS and CDR2 is SASEGT. This CDR3 spans 15 amino acids. CDR3 in amino acids: CASSGGQGNFYEQYF. The CDR3 DNA reads TGTGCCAGCAGTGGGGGACAGGGGAATTTCTACGAGCAGTACTTC.

The rearrangement joins TRBV7-2 to TRBJ2-1; perhaps TRBD1 as D (6 bases). Germline loops: CDR1 SGHTA, CDR2 FQGNSA. The CDR3 sequence is 12 residues long. The germline V and J ends were trimmed by 0 bases and 10 bases, with 7 bases remaining between them. The CDR3 reads CASSLAQGEQFF. DNA for the CDR3: TGTGCCAGCAGCTTAGCGCAGGGGGAGCAGTTCTTC.

This clone came up a few times. The chain couples TRBV5-1 to TRBJ1-6; no definite D call. Germline V gene lookup returns CDR1 SGHRS and CDR2 YFSETQ. V was pared by 4 bases and J by 9 bases, with 14 bases between. This CDR3 spans 14 amino acids. Here the CDR3 DNA reads TGCGCCAGCAGCATCAGCGGGAGAAGTTCACCCCTCCACTTT. This encodes CASSISGRSSPLHF.

The V call is TRBV11-3, the J call TRBJ2-2; D is ambiguous. The germline V gene encodes CDR1 SGHNT and CDR2 YENEEA. Trimming took 1 base from V and 8 from J, leaving 8 bases between them. CDR3 size: 13 residues. CDR3 region: CASSLVFGGELFF. For the CDR3, the DNA is TGTGCCAGCAGCTTAGTGTTTGGAGGGGAGCTGTTTTTT.

The rearrangement uses TRBV7-9 and TRBJ2-3, with D uncertain. The CDR3 is 11 amino acids. The V end was cut by 5 bases, the J end by 7 bases, with 7 bases between. Germline CDR1 is SEHNR and CDR2 is FQNEAQ (reference sequence). The CDR3 here is CASSPTNTQYF. Here the CDR3 DNA reads TGTGCCAGCAGCCCGACCAATACGCAGTATTTT.

V gene TRBV11-2 combines with J gene TRBJ2-2; no clear D gene. Germline lookup yields CDR1 SGHAT and CDR2 FQNNGV. V lost 5 bases and J lost 4, with 11 bases in between. The CDR3 runs 14 residues. CDR3 region: CASSPQLSTGELFF. The CDR3 bases are TGTGCCAGCAGCCCCCAACTGAGCACCGGGGAGCTGTTTTTT.

DNA of the CDR3: TGCGCCAGCAGCTCGGGGCCGAACACTGAAGCTTTCTTT. It yields the protein CASSSGPNTEAFF. This chain joins TRBV5-1 and TRBJ1-1, with D perhaps TRBD1 (5 bases). V lost 3 bases and J 1 base, leaving 7 bases between the germline ends. From germline, CDR1 is SGHRS and CDR2 YFSETQ. The CDR3 runs 13 residues.

The rearrangement uses TRBV28 and TRBJ2-3; a weak D match, TRBD1 (5 bases). Germline assignment: CDR1 MDHEN and CDR2 SYDVKM. Trimming took off 0 bases at V and 3 bases at J, with 16 bases between the two ends. The CDR3 contains 17 residues. The CDR3: CASSLWVGSQGTDTQYF. Here the CDR3 DNA reads TGTGCCAGCAGTTTATGGGTTGGCAGCCAGGGAACAGATACGCAGTATTTT.